The text below deals with one T cell receptor beta chain. Its antigen is undetermined. RNA transcripts yielded amplified TCR beta CDR3 regions. Second-round multiplex PCR followed a first-round RT-PCR using HTBI primers. From the multiplex PCR reads, TCRdb called clonotypes with MiXCR, one entry per CDR3 protein. Among approximately 1.2 million distinct CDR3 sequences listed, around a third were seen once. This entry belongs to a study of Graves' ophthalmopathy and Graves' hyperthyroidism. Study outcomes and limitations: Blood shared most expanded thyroid clonotypes above 0.001 frequency. For predicting ophthalmopathy progression, the model had roughly 70% sensitivity and 72.22% specificity.

This CDR3 region has 19 residues. Germline V gene sequence: CDR1 SGHTA, CDR2 FQGNSA. V gave up 2 bases and J gave up 0 bases, with 20 bases separating them. The chain carries TRBV7-2 and TRBJ1-3, with D maybe TRBD1 (5 bases). The sequence came from an adult man with Graves' hyperthyroidism. What was sequenced was peripheral blood or thyroid tissue (not recorded which). The CDR3 reads CASSLPGPRYRSSGNTIYF. CDR3 coding DNA: TGTGCCAGCAGCTTACCGGGACCAAGATATAGAAGCTCTGGAAACACCATATATTTT.